The clone carrying this TCR beta chain appeared a few times. This entry is derived from a study of T-cell reconstitution after alpha-beta-depleted transplantation in children. Unique molecular identifiers were incorporated during preparation of the TCRbeta library. TCRdb re-called the PCR reads with MiXCR, one entry per CDR3 protein. Among around 600,000 distinct CDR3 sequences, 10% were seen once, and the ten largest hold about 4.3%. Trimming took off 5 bases at V and 2 bases at J, with 16 bases between the two ends. Germline lookup yields CDR1 SGDLS and CDR2 YYNGEE. The CDR3 contains 15 residues. The receptor was isolated from a human donor who donated a stem cell graft to a child with acute myeloid leukemia. The sample here was PBMCs from the stem cell graft donor, taken from the stem cell graft. This chain links TRBV9 with TRBJ2-5; perhaps TRBD2 as D (6 bases). CDR3 sequence reads: CASRGRQGGQETQYF. DNA for the CDR3: TGTGCCAGCAGGGGGAGGCAGGGCGGACAAGAGACCCAGTACTTC.